Only one count was recorded for the clone carrying this TCR beta chain. This entry comes from a study of blood T cell repertoires in COVID-19. The CDR3 loop spans 15 amino acids. Clones were read by immunoSEQ multiplex PCR, and TCRdb kept only the in-frame ones, dropping some. The sample lists over 25,000 clones, 84% occurring once. The material sequenced was peripheral blood. The chain employs TRBV21-1 and TRBJ1-5; TRBD1, the D gene given by the table, was not confirmed from the DNA. TRBV21-1 has pseudogene status. This TCR came from an older man with active COVID-19. The CDR3 loop is CASSKVRQIDQPQHF. DNA for the CDR3: TGTGCCAGCAGCAAGGTTCGACAGATCGATCAGCCCCAGCATTTT.